This T cell receptor (beta chain) was recorded in a study of blood T cell repertoires in COVID-19 (dated by TCRdb to about 2020). The study in broad terms: Samples from collaborators originated in the United States, Italy and Spain and spanned both the acute and convalescent phases of COVID-19. Samples were obtained from the ongoing ImmuneRACE study (first 160 participants) and from 1,254 subjects provided by 6 global collaborators. Where HLA class I and class II types were available, the types were taken from metadata supplied by the sample provider, not from assay-based typing. Subjects who had been exposed to COVID-19, were actively infected with it, or had recovered from it provided the deeply sampled blood TCRbeta repertoires that made up the dataset. The sample metadata nearly always contained a de-identified subject ID, COVID-19 status, age in years and sex. The prospective study material was composed of cDNA or gDNA derived from T cells, B-cell-depleted T cells, or PBMCs. The repertoires were released in a freely available public database intended as a resource for research on the immune response to SARS-CoV-2. Study-wide findings and limitations: The quantity of clinical and demographic metadata differed by source and by participant and was supplied without curation.

The immunoSEQ Assay, a bias-controlled multiplex PCR, was used to amplify TCRbeta CDR3 regions from genomic DNA. As for how the authors treated the data: The number of nucleated cells in each sample was estimated from the amplification of reference gene primers within the assay. To quantify the absolute abundance of each unique TCRbeta CDR3 rearrangement, sequence reads were collapsed and filtered. For each sample, productive Simpson clonality was calculated as the square root of Simpson's diversity index over productive rearrangements. In its TCRdb copy, this immuneACCESS table keeps in-frame sequences only and misses some clones. Where compared with another copy, unresolved V genes explain less than half of these, and the others have no known cause. D and trimming were read from the DNA, whereas the V and J calls and clone size are those reported in that table. This sample gives over 300,000 clones in total; roughly 89% of them show up just once. In total, the top ten clones hold 6.5% to 7% of the sample.

Collaborating institutions collected whole blood in K2EDTA tubes following their own protocols. For TCRbeta analysis, collaborator samples were shipped as frozen whole blood, as isolated PBMCs, or as DNA extracted from either sample type. This clone appeared a few times. There is no known antigen for this receptor. Within one base of it there is no much larger clone, and no base qualities were kept. Trimming removed 6 bases from V and 2 bases from J, leaving 6 bases between the germline ends. The CDR3 sequence holds 13 residues, the cysteine and phenylalanine included. Solely the CDR3 DNA is kept, with 39 bases framed from the first base. Sequences SGHRS (CDR1) and YFSETQ (CDR2) are obtained from the germline V gene.

The specimen sequenced was peripheral blood. The receptor's source is a man aged 18 to 35 with active or convalescent COVID-19. In this chain, TRBV5-1 is recombined with TRBJ1-6; TRBD1 is a possible D gene, resting on 5 matching bases. The nucleotides are TGCGCCAGCACGGACACCTATAATTCACCCCTCCACTTT. The resulting protein is CASTDTYNSPLHF. Full variable domain (CDR3 extended with the reference TRBV5-1 and TRBJ1-6 proteins): KAGVTQTPRYLIKTRGQQVTLSCSPISGHRSVSWYQQTPGQGLQFLFEYFSETQRNKGNFPGRFSGRQFSNSRSEMNVSTLELGDSALYLCASTDTYNSPLHFGNGTRLTVT.